This TCR beta chain comes out of a study of blood T cell repertoires in COVID-19. The protocol was immunoSEQ multiplex PCR, while the TCRdb copy is restricted to in-frame clones and leaves out a portion. The table lists roughly 240,000 clones, roughly 83% of them singletons, with about 4.3% in the top ten. The junction had 7 bases not matched to a gene; V was cut back by 3 bases and J by 7 bases. CDR3 length: 14 amino acids. Germline V lookup: CDR1 SGDLS, CDR2 YYNGEE. Sequencing input: peripheral blood. This TCR was sampled from a man in his 60s who had recovered from COVID-19. V is TRBV9 and J is TRBJ2-1; 7 nucleotides align to TRBD1. The chain's CDR3 is CASSGNRGWNEQFF. In nucleotides, the CDR3 is TGTGCCAGCAGCGGAAACAGGGGTTGGAATGAGCAGTTCTTC.